The 5 T cell receptor beta chains reported below all come from one sample, sequenced in a study of control samples from healthy donors and cancer patients. The assay was immunoSEQ multiplex PCR, and TCRdb's table has in-frame clones only and misses some. The data contain approximately 100,000 clones, around 88% of them seen just once; the ten biggest clones take up over 12%. The sample taken for sequencing was blood. All receptors come from a man aged 25-45 years in good health.

The chain links TRBV7-2 to TRBJ1-1; 10 bases match TRBD1. This CDR3 spans 12 amino acids. The germline CDR1 and CDR2 sequences are SGHTA and FQGNSA. Trimming at V came to 5 bases and at J to 7 bases, leaving 1 base not matched to a gene. The CDR3 region has the DNA TGTGCCAGCAGCGGACAGGGGGTTGAAGCTTTCTTT. Residues: CASSGQGVEAFF.

This chain joins TRBV7-6 and TRBJ1-1; no clear D gene. V lost 0 bases and J 5 bases, leaving 16 bases between the germline ends. CDR1 is SGHVS, CDR2 FNYEAQ, per germline. The CDR3 is 16 residues long. CDR3 in amino acids: CASSLALSGSVTEAFF. The CDR3 DNA follows: TGTGCCAGCAGCTTAGCGCTTTCGGGTAGTGTAACTGAAGCTTTCTTT.

The genes are TRBV2 and TRBJ2-5; TRBD2 aligns across 13 bases. The V gene's germline CDR1 is SNHLY and CDR2 FYNNEI. This CDR3 is built from 18 residues. J lost 1 base, V lost 6 bases, and 11 bases had no gene match. CDR3 sequence reads: CASSAGLAGAPGQETQYF. DNA of the CDR3: TGTGCCAGCAGCGCAGGACTAGCGGGAGCGCCCGGCCAAGAGACCCAGTACTTC.

This clone was detected once. The V gene is TRBV15, the J gene TRBJ2-2, with D possibly matching TRBD2 (5 bases). The ends were cut back, 1 base at V and 0 bases at J, with 6 bases in the middle. This CDR3 is 15 amino acids long. The germline gives CDR1 LNHNV, CDR2 YYDKDF (reference sequence). DNA of the CDR3: TGTGCCACCAGCAGAGCGGGAACGAACACCGGGGAGCTGTTTTTT. Encoded protein: CATSRAGTNTGELFF.

This chain uses TRBV18 with TRBJ1-1; tentatively, D is TRBD1 (6 bases). The CDR3 contains 12 residues. The V gene lost 2 bases and the J gene lost 8 bases, with 9 bases spanning the gap. Germline CDR1 KGHSH, CDR2 LQKENI. Here the CDR3 reads CASSPLQGEAFF. CDR3 sequence (DNA): TGTGCCAGCTCACCATTACAGGGCGAAGCTTTCTTT.